The clone carrying this T cell receptor beta chain was seen more than once but under ten times. The antigen remains undetermined. This entry comes from a study of regulatory dendritic cells for organ transplantation. The germline V gene encodes CDR1 MGHRA and CDR2 YSYEKL. V was pared by 4 bases and J by 4 bases, with 3 bases of the junction left unmatched. There are 15 residues in the CDR3. Profiled with immunoSEQ multiplex PCR; TCRdb holds only in-frame clones, not every one. Counted here are 9,500 to 15,000 clones, around three fifths occurring once; the ten biggest clones make up 0.9% to 1.5%. Sorted T cells were CFSE-labeled and cultured 5 days with allogeneic regulatory or mature dendritic cells at 1:10.

The TCR sequence derives from a human donor in good health. The sample taken for sequencing was naive CD8+ T cells from blood cultured with dendritic cells. The subset was: CD45RA+ naive T cells. The chain joins TRBV4-1 to TRBJ2-1, with 11 bases identical to TRBD2. CDR3 coding DNA: TGCGCCAGCAGCCGCGGGACTAGCGGTTACAATGAGCAGTTCTTC. The encoded protein is CASSRGTSGYNEQFF.